A single sample gave rise to the 24 T cell receptor beta chains below, sequenced in a study of vaccination and CD4 T cells after COVID-19. These receptors have no known antigen. The Oncomine TCR Beta short-read assay sequenced DNA from cultured CD4+ T cells. TCRdb re-called the PCR reads with MiXCR, one entry per CDR3 protein. The sample yields about 15,000 distinct CDR3 sequences, approximately 30% seen once. Treatment in this sample: roughly 10-day PBMC culture with coronavirus spike peptide pools or control peptides (ViraFEST assay). Sequencing used CD4+ T cells from blood, cultured in vitro, obtained after SARS-CoV-2 vaccination. These receptors came from a human donor who had recovered from COVID-19.

This clonotype was seen only a few times. V usage is TRBV20-1 and J usage is TRBJ1-3, with D unresolved. V dropped 6 bases and J dropped 2 bases, with 11 bases sitting between them. This CDR3 has 13 residues. Germline V CDR1 and CDR2: DFQATT, SNEGSKA (reference sequence). CDR3 coding DNA: TGCAGTGCGCCCCGGGAGACTGGAAACACCATATATTTT. This translates into CSAPRETGNTIYF.

V usage is TRBV18 and J usage is TRBJ1-5; 7 bases are a match to TRBD1. V gave up 3 bases and J gave up 2 bases; unmatched junction bases: 4. Looked up from germline, CDR1 is KGHSH and CDR2 is LQKENI. This CDR3 is built from 15 residues. The CDR3 nucleotides are TGTGCCAGCTCACCTAGGGGGCTCGGCAATCAGCCCCAGCATTTT. This encodes CASSPRGLGNQPQHF.

This clonotype was detected only a few times. The J gene is TRBJ2-1, the V gene TRBV10-1, with D tentatively TRBD2 (6 bases). This CDR3 is built from 16 residues. V was trimmed by 4 bases and J by 5 bases, leaving 18 bases between them. Germline CDR1 and CDR2: WNHNN and SYGVQD (reference sequence). CDR3 coding DNA: TGCGCCAGCAGTGCGCTCGAGGGAGGTGATGACAATGAGCAGTTCTTC. This codes for CASSALEGGDDNEQFF.

This clonotype occurred a few times. The gene calls are TRBV7-9 and TRBJ1-2, with a tentative D call TRBD1 (6 bases). CDR1 is SEHNR and CDR2 is FQNEAQ in the germline V gene (reference sequence). This CDR3 spans 15 amino acids. V shed 4 bases and J shed 5 bases, with 17 bases lying between them. The chain's CDR3 is CASSSATGPVYGYTF. As DNA, the CDR3 is TGTGCCAGCAGCTCAGCGACAGGCCCTGTGTATGGCTACACCTTC.

This clonotype came up a few times. For the CDR3, the DNA is TGTGCCACCAGTGATTCGGGGACAGTGGGATACGAGCAGTACTTC. Its protein is CATSDSGTVGYEQYF. The chain recombines TRBV24-1 with TRBJ2-7, with 7 bases fitting TRBD1. The CDR3 is 15 amino acids. The V gene's germline CDR1 is KGHDR and CDR2 SFDVKD. The V gene end was trimmed by 2 bases and the J gene end by 4 bases; junction bases not matched to a gene: 7.

The genes are TRBV6-2 or TRBV6-3 and TRBJ2-1, with D unresolved. This CDR3 is 12 amino acids long. CDR1 is MNHEY and CDR2 is SVGEGT in the germline V gene. The ends were cut back, 2 bases at V and 7 bases at J, with 6 bases in the middle. CDR3 loop: CASSYPENEQFF. Here the CDR3 DNA reads TGTGCCAGCAGTTACCCGGAGAATGAGCAGTTCTTC.

This clonotype was detected a few times. The chain uses TRBV10-3 and TRBJ2-2; D might be TRBD2 (5 bases). With 8 bases removed from V and 11 bases from J, the gap between germline ends came to 21 bases. The CDR3 has 14 residues. CDR1 and CDR2 from the germline V gene are ENHRY and SYGVKD. CDR3 region: CAIGRTAAGLELFF. Here the CDR3 DNA reads TGTGCCATCGGTCGGACTGCAGCTGGATTAGAGCTGTTTTTT.

To note about this clonotype: This clone may be a read error of a much larger clone one base away. No DNA is shown, since the ends of the CDR3 on it are uncertain; the CDR3 is the one TCRdb lists. V gene TRBV20-1 combines with J gene TRBJ1-2; the DNA was not used to check the table's D call, TRBD1. Germline V CDR1 and CDR2: DFQATT, SNEGSKA (reference sequence). The CDR3 length equals 12 residues, ends included. The CDR3: CSTGQGEYGCTF.

This clonotype occurred a few times. The chain joins TRBV19 to TRBJ1-3; 9 nucleotides line up with TRBD1. Germline CDR1 LNHDA, CDR2 SQIVND (reference sequence). V shed 4 bases, J shed 2 bases, and the junction held 6 bases outside the gene matches. The CDR3 sequence is 16 residues long. The CDR3 loop is CASSTGQGLPGNTIYF. CDR3 coding DNA: TGTGCCAGTAGTACCGGACAGGGGCTGCCTGGAAACACCATATATTTT.

This clonotype came up a few times. The J gene is TRBJ2-2, the V gene TRBV20-1; tentatively, D is TRBD1 or TRBD2 (5 bases each). Germline V gene data show CDR1 as DFQATT and CDR2 as SNEGSKA (reference sequence). V was cut by 6 bases and J by 0 bases, with 14 bases left in between. The CDR3 extends over 15 amino acids. CDR3 sequence (DNA): TGCAGTGCCGGAGGTGGGGGTACGAACACCGGGGAGCTGTTTTTT. Protein sequence: CSAGGGGTNTGELFF.

The chain employs TRBV25-1 and TRBJ1-4, with D maybe TRBD1 (6 bases). This CDR3 is built from 13 residues. Germline V gives CDR1 MGHDK, CDR2 SYGVNS. Between the trimmed V and J ends, which lost 5 bases and 13 bases, there was a span of 17 bases. This CDR3 reads CASSWTGGPRLFF. The CDR3 DNA is TGTGCCAGCAGTTGGACTGGGGGGCCTAGACTGTTTTTT.

The chain carries TRBV6-2 or TRBV6-3 and TRBJ1-1; D gene uncertain. Germline assignment: CDR1 MNHEY and CDR2 SVGEGT. V was cut by 2 bases and J by 4 bases, with 5 bases left in between. The CDR3 runs to 12 residues. CDR3 sequence: CASSYGRTEAFF. The CDR3 bases are TGTGCCAGCAGTTACGGCCGCACTGAAGCTTTCTTT.

This chain joins TRBV20-1 and TRBJ2-5; tentatively, D is TRBD1 (6 bases). Trimming stripped 3 bases from V and 5 bases from J, with 13 bases between. CDR1 and CDR2 (germline): DFQATT, SNEGSKA (reference sequence). CDR3 length equals 13 residues. DNA for the CDR3: TGCAGTGCTAGGGACAGTTGGGGGGAGACCCAGTACTTC. Amino acids: CSARDSWGETQYF.

The table lists this clonotype with a few counts. The rearrangement links TRBV10-1 to TRBJ2-3, with D tentatively TRBD2 (6 bases). The CDR3 spans 15 residues. Germline CDR1 WNHNN, CDR2 SYGVQD (reference sequence). V dropped 3 bases and J dropped 4 bases, with 14 bases sitting between them. The CDR3 nucleotides are TGCGCCAGCAGTGATTCCGGGACGGGGGCAGATACGCAGTATTTT. This gives the protein CASSDSGTGADTQYF.

The genes are TRBV18 and TRBJ1-1; 7 positions match TRBD1. CDR3 length: 14 amino acids. The V and J ends lost 3 bases and 6 bases, in that order; junction bases with no gene match: 7. Germline-derived CDR1 and CDR2 are KGHSH and LQKENI. CDR3 region: CASSPGTDRAEAFF. The CDR3 region has the DNA TGTGCCAGCTCACCTGGGACAGACCGGGCTGAAGCTTTCTTT.

The V and J genes are TRBV6-4 and TRBJ1-6, with D unresolved. The CDR3 totals 14 residues. The germline V gene has CDR1 MRHNA and CDR2 SNTAGT. Trimming pared 5 bases from V and 6 bases from J, leaving 11 bases between. This CDR3 is CASSPFPGNSPLHF. For the CDR3, the DNA is TGTGCCAGCAGTCCCTTTCCGGGTAATTCACCCCTCCACTTT.

This chain links TRBV27 with TRBJ2-7; the D is unclear. This CDR3 spans 12 amino acids. Per the germline V gene, CDR1 is MNHEY and CDR2 is SMNVEV (reference sequence). Trimming stripped 6 bases from V and 5 bases from J, with 11 bases between. For the CDR3, the DNA is TGTGCCAGCAGACGGCCGCCCCACGAGCAGTACTTC. The encoded protein is CASRRPPHEQYF.

The chain recombines TRBV5-1 with TRBJ2-5; 8 bases agree with TRBD1. CDR1 is SGHRS and CDR2 is YFSETQ in the germline V gene. The CDR3 totals 14 residues. The V segment lost 2 bases and the J segment 5 bases; nucleotides outside the gene matches: 5. Here the CDR3 reads CASSFGTGGETQYF. DNA for the CDR3: TGCGCCAGCAGCTTTGGGACAGGTGGGGAGACCCAGTACTTC.

This clonotype has only a few counts. The J gene is TRBJ2-3, the V gene TRBV15; D gene ambiguous. Per germline, CDR1 LNHNV and CDR2 YYDKDF (reference sequence). CDR3 length: 13 amino acids. V lost 0 bases and J 9 bases, leaving 10 bases between the germline ends. The CDR3 bases are TGTGCCACCAGCAGAGACTACGGACGGACGCAGTATTTT. Translation: CATSRDYGRTQYF.

The chain has TRBV6-5 and TRBJ2-7; no definite D call. The germline V gene encodes CDR1 MNHEY and CDR2 SVGAGI. The CDR3 covers 15 residues. V was trimmed by 0 bases and J by 2 bases, leaving 11 bases between them. In DNA, the CDR3 is TGTGCCAGCAGTTACTCCCATCAGCAAACCTACGAGCAGTACTTC. Translation: CASSYSHQQTYEQYF.

V is TRBV20-1 and J is TRBJ1-6; 7 positions agree with TRBD1. The CDR3 consists of 17 residues. After removal of 6 bases from V and 0 bases from J, the junction contained 11 bases not matched to a gene. Germline V gene data show CDR1 as DFQATT and CDR2 as SNEGSKA (reference sequence). CDR3 region: CSASDRAPFSYNSPLHF. In DNA form, the CDR3 reads TGCAGTGCCTCCGACAGGGCTCCGTTCTCCTATAATTCACCCCTCCACTTT.

This chain uses TRBV20-1 with TRBJ1-4, with D possibly being TRBD1 (5 bases). The germline V and J ends were trimmed by 3 bases and 8 bases, with 16 bases remaining between them. The CDR3 has 14 amino acids. Germline-derived CDR1 and CDR2 are DFQATT and SNEGSKA (reference sequence). The CDR3 nucleotides are TGCAGTGCTAGTCAGGGTTGGATGGACGAAAAACTGTTTTTT. Residues: CSASQGWMDEKLFF.

This clonotype was observed a handful of times. This chain uses TRBV10-1 with TRBJ2-3, with 8 bases identical to TRBD2. Looked up from germline, CDR1 is WNHNN and CDR2 is SYGVQD (reference sequence). The J segment lost 8 bases and the V segment lost 2 bases, leaving 6 bases of the junction unmatched. This CDR3 is built from 14 residues. The CDR3 loop is CASSEGGRYTTQYF. The CDR3 nucleotides read TGCGCCAGCAGTGAGGGCGGGAGGTATACTACGCAGTATTTT.

Relative to its sample, this clonotype is medium-sized. V usage is TRBV7-2 and J usage is TRBJ1-5; no reliable D call. The V end was cut by 5 bases, the J end by 2 bases, with 10 bases between. CDR1 and CDR2 from the germline V gene are SGHTA and FQGNSA. This CDR3 has 14 amino acids. This chain's CDR3 is CASSPGSGNQPQHF. The DNA of the CDR3 is TGTGCCAGCAGCCCCGGTAGTGGCAATCAGCCCCAGCATTTT.